A single T cell receptor (beta chain) is shown here with its context. This record comes from a study of shared clonotypes between healthy human individuals. The repertoire was sequenced with immunoSEQ multiplex PCR; TCRdb's copy has only in-frame clones and lacks some. This sample has about 470,000 clones; around 79% occur once, and the top ten carry approximately 13%. The CDR3 runs to 14 residues. The V end was cut by 1 base, the J end by 2 bases, with 8 bases between. CDR1 and CDR2 from the germline V gene are SGHAT and FQDESV (reference sequence). Sequencing was done on a sample of PBMCs. The sequence was obtained from a middle-aged woman in good health. Some clones in this sample may be carry-over from other donors' samples. The chain uses TRBV11-1 and TRBJ2-5; no reliable D call. In DNA, the CDR3 is TGTGCCAGCAGCTTAGTGGTGGGGCAAGAGACCCAGTACTTC. Translating gives CASSLVVGQETQYF.